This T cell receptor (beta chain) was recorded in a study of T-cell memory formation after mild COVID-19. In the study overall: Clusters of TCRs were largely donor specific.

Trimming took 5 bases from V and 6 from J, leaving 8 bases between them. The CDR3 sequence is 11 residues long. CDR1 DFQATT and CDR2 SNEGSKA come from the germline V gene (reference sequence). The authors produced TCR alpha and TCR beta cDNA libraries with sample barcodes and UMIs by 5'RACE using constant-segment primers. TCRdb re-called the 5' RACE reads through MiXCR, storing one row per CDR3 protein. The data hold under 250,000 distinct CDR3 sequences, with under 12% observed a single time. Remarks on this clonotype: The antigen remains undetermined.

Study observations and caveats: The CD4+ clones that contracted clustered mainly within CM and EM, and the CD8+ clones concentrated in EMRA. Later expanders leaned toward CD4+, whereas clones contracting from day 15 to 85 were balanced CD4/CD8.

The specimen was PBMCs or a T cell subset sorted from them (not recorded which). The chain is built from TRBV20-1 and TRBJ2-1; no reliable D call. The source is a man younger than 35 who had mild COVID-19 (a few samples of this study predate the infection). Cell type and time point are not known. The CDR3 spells CSAVLRNEQFF. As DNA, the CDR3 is TGCAGTGCTGTGCTGCGCAATGAGCAGTTCTTC.